A single sample gave rise to the 22 T cell receptor beta chains below, sequenced in a study of CD8+CD57+ T cells in acquired aplastic anemia. For sequencing, patients were chosen who had shown expansion of CD8+CD57+ cells by flow cytometry. Both TCR beta VDJ combination and CDR3 sequence profiling were carried out. Genomic DNA was the template for this profiling. From the reads, TCRdb called clonotypes with MiXCR, one entry per CDR3 protein. The sample lists roughly 290,000 distinct CDR3 sequences, around three fifths occurring once. Sequenced input: sorted CD4+, CD8+, or CD8+CD57+ T cells (not recorded which) from PBMCs. The receptors derive from a human donor with aplastic anemia.

The rearrangement links TRBV20-1 to TRBJ2-2; D might be TRBD2 (6 bases). V was shortened by 3 bases and J by 10 bases, with 15 bases between the two germline ends. The length of the CDR3 is 13 residues. Germline V gene sequence: CDR1 DFQATT, CDR2 SNEGSKA (reference sequence). This CDR3 is CSASQGGRMELFF. The CDR3, as DNA: TGCAGTGCTAGTCAGGGAGGAAGAATGGAGCTGTTTTTT.

The chain has TRBV19 and TRBJ1-1, with 7 nucleotides matching TRBD1. CDR3 length: 15 amino acids. The germline CDR1 and CDR2 sequences are LNHDA and SQIVND (reference sequence). Unmatched junction bases numbered 6, after V lost 4 bases and J lost 1 base. The CDR3 spells CASSTRQGRNTEAFF. The CDR3, as DNA: TGTGCCAGTAGTACCCGACAGGGCAGGAACACTGAAGCTTTCTTT. Combining the CDR3 with reference TRBV19 and TRBJ1-1 gives the whole variable domain DGGITQSPKYLFRKEGQNVTLSCEQNLNHDAMYWYRQDPGQGLRLIYYSQIVNDFQKGDIAEGYSVSREKKESFPLTVTSAQKNPTAFYLCASSTRQGRNTEAFFGQGTRLTVV.

The genes are TRBV20-1 and TRBJ2-1; TRBD2 agrees at 8 bases. The CDR3 is made up of 11 amino acids. Germline CDR1 DFQATT, CDR2 SNEGSKA (reference sequence). The CDR3 is CSLTSADTQFF. Here the CDR3 DNA reads TGCAGCCTGACTAGCGCAGATACGCAGTTCTTC.

The DNA of the CDR3 is TGTGCCAGCAGTGAGGGGGCAGCGGGGGCCACAGATACGCAGTATTTT. This codes for CASSEGAAGATDTQYF. The chain couples TRBV6-1 to TRBJ2-3, with 8 bases matching TRBD2. The germline V gene has CDR1 MNHNS and CDR2 SASEGT. The CDR3 extends over 16 amino acids. The J segment lost 2 bases and the V segment lost 3 bases, leaving 7 bases of the junction unmatched.

This clonotype has a single count. A read error may account for a junction end that differs from germline. The V and J genes are TRBV20-1 and TRBJ2-7; a possible D gene is TRBD1 (6 bases). Germline loops: CDR1 DFQATT, CDR2 SNEGSKA (reference sequence). The CDR3 sequence is 13 residues long. The CDR3 DNA sequence: TGTTCCTCTTCAGGGGTCCCAGGCTACGAGCAGTACTTC. The encoded protein is CSSSGVPGYEQYF.

This clonotype was detected ten times or more. This rearrangement joins TRBV6-5 to TRBJ2-1; D is unclear. The germline V and J ends were trimmed by 6 bases and 6 bases, with 6 bases remaining between them. CDR3 length equals 11 residues. The germline V gene has CDR1 MNHEY and CDR2 SVGAGI. CDR3 DNA sequence: TGTGCCAGCAGGGATTTCAATGAGCAGTTCTTC. Protein sequence: CASRDFNEQFF.

The chain combines TRBV2 with TRBJ2-1; 14 bases align to TRBD2. V was pared by 7 bases and J by 2 bases, with 4 bases of the junction left unmatched. The CDR3 runs to 16 residues. Germline V gene lookup returns CDR1 SNHLY and CDR2 FYNNEI. CDR3 sequence reads: CASNRLAGGTYNEQFF. The CDR3 nucleotides are TGTGCCAGCAATAGACTAGCGGGAGGGACCTACAATGAGCAGTTCTTC.

The V call is TRBV7-2, the J call TRBJ2-5; no clear D. Between the trimmed V and J ends, which lost 5 bases and 4 bases, there was a span of 11 bases. The germline CDR1 and CDR2 sequences are SGHTA and FQGNSA. The CDR3 spans 13 residues. As DNA, the CDR3 is TGTGCCAGCAGCCCCGCCCGGGCAGAGACCCAGTACTTC. The encoded protein is CASSPARAETQYF.

This chain uses TRBV5-8 with TRBJ1-2; TRBD1 might be the D (5 bases). The CDR3 is made up of 13 amino acids. Deletions cut 1 base from V and 3 bases from J, with 7 bases between. The V gene's germline CDR1 is SGHTS and CDR2 YDEGEE. CDR3 region: CASSLLGDYGYTF. The CDR3 DNA reads as TGTGCCAGCAGCTTGTTAGGGGACTATGGCTACACCTTC.

The rearrangement uses TRBV27 and TRBJ2-7; 10 bases are shared with TRBD1. V was pared by 3 bases and J by 7 bases, with 6 bases of the junction left unmatched. CDR1 MNHEY and CDR2 SMNVEV come from the germline V gene (reference sequence). The CDR3 length is 14 residues. CDR3 nucleotide sequence: TGTGCCAGCAGTTTGACAGGGGGCTCGAGGGAGCAGTACTTC. Residues: CASSLTGGSREQYF.

The chain is built from TRBV24-1 and TRBJ2-7; D is unclear. V lost 4 bases to trimming and J lost 2 bases, with 11 bases between them. Looked up from germline, CDR1 is KGHDR and CDR2 is SFDVKD. The CDR3 length is 14 residues. Here the CDR3 reads CATSDVGQPYEQYF. CDR3 nucleotide sequence: TGTGCCACCAGTGACGTGGGCCAACCCTACGAGCAGTACTTC.

This clonotype was picked up many times. This rearrangement joins TRBV6-5 to TRBJ2-1; D remains unclear. Trimming stripped 5 bases from V and 0 bases from J, with 17 bases between. Germline lookup yields CDR1 MNHEY and CDR2 SVGAGI. The CDR3 consists of 17 residues. This chain's CDR3 is CASSRTRERHSYNEQFF. The CDR3 DNA is TGTGCCAGCAGTCGGACCAGAGAGAGACACTCCTACAATGAGCAGTTCTTC.

This clonotype was detected once. The chain is built from TRBV19 and TRBJ2-7; the match to TRBD1 covers 10 bases. There are 14 residues in the CDR3. Looked up from germline, CDR1 is LNHDA and CDR2 is SQIVND (reference sequence). Germline trimming cut 8 bases from V and 1 base from J; bases unmatched to any gene: 5. CDR3 residues: CASVEGQGSYEQYF. CDR3 bases: TGTGCCAGTGTCGAGGGACAGGGGTCCTACGAGCAGTACTTC.

The chain employs TRBV9 and TRBJ1-3; no firm D call. From germline, CDR1 is SGDLS and CDR2 YYNGEE. Trimming removed 4 bases at V and 5 bases at J, with 16 bases between. This CDR3 is 15 amino acids long. CDR3 DNA: TGTGCCAGCAGCCCATCCCTGTTATCCAGAAACACCATATATTTT. It is translated as CASSPSLLSRNTIYF. Filled out from reference TRBV9 and TRBJ1-3, the complete variable domain reads DSGVTQTPKHLITATGQRVTLRCSPRSGDLSVYWYQQSLDQGLQFLIQYYNGEERAKGNILERFSAQQFPDLHSELNLSSLELGDSALYFCASSPSLLSRNTIYFGEGSWLTVV.

This clonotype was counted at least ten times. The chain couples TRBV7-9 to TRBJ1-4; 10 bases are shared with TRBD1. The V gene end was trimmed by 5 bases and the J gene end by 11 bases; junction bases not matched to a gene: 5. The CDR3 runs to 13 residues. Germline CDR1 and CDR2: SEHNR and FQNEAQ (reference sequence). In DNA form, the CDR3 reads TGTGCCAGCAGCCAAGACAGGGGGCGGAAACTGTTTTTT. As protein: CASSQDRGRKLFF. Filled out from reference TRBV7-9 and TRBJ1-4, the complete variable domain reads DTGVSQNPRHKITKRGQNVTFRCDPISEHNRLYWYRQTLGQGPEFLTYFQNEAQLEKSRLLSDRFSAERPKGSFSTLEIQRTEQGDSAMYLCASSQDRGRKLFFGSGTQLSVL.

The chain uses TRBV15 and TRBJ1-3; D gene ambiguous. The V end lost 3 bases, the J end lost 4 bases, and 13 bases lay between the germline ends. In germline, CDR1 is LNHNV, CDR2 YYDKDF (reference sequence). This CDR3 is built from 15 residues. This CDR3 is CATSRGVGLGNTIYF. In DNA, the CDR3 is TGTGCCACCAGCAGGGGCGTGGGGTTGGGAAACACCATATATTTT.

As regards this clonotype: A much larger clone sits a single nucleotide away, making a read error possible. The V and J genes are TRBV11-2 and TRBJ2-2; 13 nucleotides line up with TRBD2. The CDR3 covers 17 residues. Germline trimming cut 2 bases from V and 9 bases from J; bases unmatched to any gene: 9. Germline V CDR1 and CDR2: SGHAT, FQNNGV. Here the CDR3 reads CASSLPGLAGDSRELFF. The CDR3 DNA reads TGTGCCAGCAGCTTACCAGGACTAGCGGGAGATAGCAGGGAGCTGTTTTTT.

This clonotype was seen a handful of times. The chain combines TRBV25-1 with TRBJ2-5; 8 bases map to TRBD1. Germline lookup yields CDR1 MGHDK and CDR2 SYGVNS. CDR3 length equals 17 residues. After removal of 2 bases from V and 2 bases from J, the junction contained 10 bases not matched to a gene. The CDR3 coding sequence is TGTGCCAGCAGTGAACCGGGGACAGGAACTCTACAAGAGACCCAGTACTTC. Protein: CASSEPGTGTLQETQYF.

This clonotype was observed a single time. This rearrangement joins TRBV24-1 to TRBJ1-5; no definite D call. V was clipped by 3 bases and J by 4 bases, with 6 bases between them. The CDR3 totals 13 residues. CDR1 is KGHDR and CDR2 is SFDVKD in the germline V gene. For the CDR3, the DNA is TGTGCCACCAGTGATGCGGGGAATCAGCCCCAGCATTTT. Its protein product is CATSDAGNQPQHF.

This clonotype was observed at least ten times. J is TRBJ2-2 and V is TRBV6-2 or TRBV6-3, with a tentative D call TRBD2 (6 bases). Trimming cost V 7 bases and J 7 bases, with 16 bases left between them. The CDR3 is made up of 14 amino acids. CDR1 MNHEY and CDR2 SVGEGT come from the germline V gene. Here the CDR3 reads CASTDLQGGGELFF. CDR3 nucleotides: TGTGCCAGCACCGACCTCCAGGGAGGCGGGGAGCTGTTTTTT.

J is TRBJ1-5 and V is TRBV14; no firm D call. Germline V CDR1 and CDR2: SGHDN, FVKESK. The CDR3 runs 14 residues. The V end lost 0 bases, the J end lost 6 bases, and 9 bases lay between the germline ends. The CDR3 sequence is CASSQDGPGQPQHF. CDR3 bases: TGTGCCAGCAGCCAAGATGGCCCAGGTCAGCCCCAGCATTTT.

Concerning this clonotype itself: This may be a read error: a much more frequent sequence differs by one nucleotide. The chain carries TRBV10-3 and TRBJ1-3; the D is unclear. The V end was cut by 7 bases, the J end by 3 bases, with 16 bases between. CDR1 and CDR2 from the germline V gene are ENHRY and SYGVKD. This CDR3 has 15 residues. CDR3 nucleotide sequence: TGTGCCATCACCGCCTTTTTAGGAATTGGAAACACCATATATTTT. Its translation: CAITAFLGIGNTIYF.